This T cell receptor beta chain derives from a study of T cell responses to AZD1222 COVID-19 vaccine (dated by TCRdb to 2020 to 2023). Regarding the study in general: TCR sequencing covered roughly 230 trial participants: 200 to 220 given two doses of AZD1222 and 26 given two doses of MenACWY control vaccine. Trial participants were enrolled into age subgroups of 18-55, 56-69 and 70-plus years, which contained approximately 150, 28 and 58 TCR-sequenced participants, respectively.

About this clone itself: This receptor's antigen is unknown. Base qualities are missing; no much larger clone stands one base away.

Points the paper makes about the study in general: Vaccine-associated CD4 TCRs spanned the whole spike protein, with dominant responses in regions 160-218 and 743-854. After two AZD1222 doses, spike-specific TCR breadth and depth were significantly higher than at day 0 and than in MenACWY recipients. In the small 56-69-year group, the increase in depth fell short of significance, most likely because of low power. Participants were mostly white British and included more females than males, and it was suggested by the authors that clonal diversity may have been underestimated. Conclusions about previously exposed vaccinees were limited because only a handful of AZD1222 recipients were SARS-CoV-2 seropositive at baseline. Because no day 14 peak-response samples were available, the repertoires could be characterized only after the peak T cell response. Reportedly, close to half of the unique spike-specific TCRs recognized epitopes lying outside the regions that are mutated in the B.1.351 and B.1.1.7 variants.

The time point tag for this specimen amounts to: baseline before first vaccination. Per the publication, the treatment or condition label means: meningococcal conjugate vaccine given as trial control. Vaccinee samples were obtained from the UK trials COV001 and COV002, which included a single-blind randomized controlled phase 2/3 trial of AZD1222 (ChAdOx1 nCoV-19) in healthy adults. For TCRbeta chain sequencing, PBMC samples from trial participants were taken at day 0 and at day 28 after the second dose. The CDR3 regions of human TCRbeta chains were analyzed by immunosequencing. In the source study's methods: TCRs in the repertoires were compared against a reference library of SARS-CoV-2-specific TCRs that had been generated with the MIRA antigen-specificity platform. Breadth meant the fraction of unique TCRs that were SARS-CoV-2-associated, whereas depth meant the fraction of total T cells that were SARS-CoV-2-associated. Each spike-specific TCR was assigned to its reactive spike region and to a CD4 or CD8 class using the MIRA data. Log10-transformed breadth and depth values were compared by one-way ANOVA with Sidak's multiple comparisons tests. TCRdb holds this immuneACCESS table with in-frame rearrangements only. Some clones are missing; in checked studies, unresolved V genes explain under half, and the rest has no known cause. Clone size and V and J calls were adopted from that table, with D and trimming inferred from the DNA. Within this sample are 120,000 to 150,000 clones, with under 95% of them counted one time only. The ten largest clonotypes hold about 3% of the sample.

Trimmed from V: 6 bases; trimmed from J: 4 bases; junction bases lacking a gene match: 12. There are 16 amino acids in the CDR3, from cysteine to phenylalanine inclusive. The DNA shown is the 48-base CDR3, in frame from base 1. From a lookup of the germline V gene (reference sequence), CDR1 and CDR2 are LNHDA and SQIVND. The rearrangement joined TRBV19 to TRBJ1-5, with 7 bases matching TRBD1. This TCR was sampled from an adult in good health. This specimen consisted of peripheral blood, obtained on day 0 of MenACWY control vaccination. The CDR3 loop reads CASRMGARGPNQPQHF. The DNA is as follows: TGTGCCAGTAGGATGGGGGCTAGGGGGCCGAATCAGCCCCAGCATTTT.